This TCR beta chain was retrieved from a study of vaccination and CD4 T cells after COVID-19. Comment on this clonotype: As yet, its antigen is unknown.

The treatment was: 10-day PBMC culture with coronavirus spike peptide pools or control peptides (ViraFEST assay). The collection of CD4+ T cells from the unexposed donor took place before the COVID-19 pandemic (2011-2018). TCR sequencing followed the expansion of antigen-specific T cells with peptide pools in ViraFEST. The assay that was used to sequence DNA from cultured CD4+ T cells was the Oncomine TCR Beta short-read assay. TCRdb redid the calling of the PCR reads with MiXCR, one entry per CDR3 protein. The sample comprises 7,000 to 7,500 distinct CDR3 sequences, 33% of which are singletons, and over 25% rests with the top ten. The TCR was taken from a human donor in good health. The sample consisted of CD4+ T cells from blood, cultured in vitro.

Here the CDR3 reads CSVEDLGGHYGYTF. CDR3 DNA sequence: TGCAGCGTTGAAGATCTGGGGGGGCACTATGGCTACACCTTC. This chain joins TRBV29-1 and TRBJ1-2; D possibly corresponds to TRBD1 (6 bases). There are 14 residues in the CDR3. The germline CDR1 and CDR2 sequences are SQVTM and ANQGSEA. Trimming shortened V by 0 bases and J by 3 bases, and 11 bases separated the two germline ends.